The TCR beta chain described here comes from a study of CD8 T cells in Susac syndrome. General study points: The study acknowledged a relatively small number of individuals in its TCR sequencing and HLA analysis.

Reverse transcription used 0.5 to 1 ug RNA and random hexamers. Each CDR3 protein gets one entry after TCRdb re-called the immunoSEQ multiplex PCR reads with MiXCR. The sample comprises about 200,000 distinct CDR3 sequences, about 95% of which are singletons, and about 0.096% rests with the top ten. Trimming took 3 bases from V and 2 from J, leaving 8 bases between them. CDR1 and CDR2 (germline): DFQATT, SNEGSKA (reference sequence). The CDR3 has 13 residues. Remarks on this clonotype: What it binds is not known.

The source of this sequence is a human donor with multiple sclerosis. The rearrangement joins TRBV20-1 to TRBJ2-1, with no clear D. Sample: CD4+ T cells from PBMCs. The CDR3 protein is CSASSDPYNEQFF. The CDR3 nucleotides read TGCAGTGCTAGTTCGGACCCCTACAATGAGCAGTTCTTC.